These 17 T cell receptor beta chains were all obtained from the same sample, sequenced in a study of blood T cell repertoires in COVID-19 (dated by TCRdb to the early 2020s). Libraries were prepared through the immunoSEQ multiplex PCR assay. TCRdb took this table from immuneACCESS and kept in-frame rearrangements with V and J called. Such tables lack part of the clones; where checked against another copy, unresolved V genes explain under half of the gap, and the rest is unexplained. This sample is represented by 200,000 to 250,000 clones; roughly 90% of them were singletons. Around 2.8% of the sample is taken by the ten largest. The sequenced sample consisted of peripheral blood. The receptors were gathered from a woman aged 55-75 years with acute or convalescent COVID-19.

The chain joins TRBV5-5 to TRBJ2-1, with 8 bases that match TRBD1. The length of the CDR3 is 14 residues. Per germline, CDR1 SGHKS and CDR2 YYEKEE (reference sequence). V was clipped by 0 bases and J by 4 bases; unmatched bases: 0. CDR3 loop: CASSLGQGYNEQFF. CDR3 DNA sequence: TGTGCCAGCAGCTTGGGACAGGGGTACAATGAGCAGTTCTTC. The full variable domain, in which reference TRBV5-5 and TRBJ2-1 provide the parts outside the CDR3, is DAGVTQSPTHLIKTRGQQVTLRCSPISGHKSVSWYQQVLGQGPQFIFQYYEKEERGRGNFPDRFSARQFPNYSSELNVNALLLGDSALYLCASSLGQGYNEQFFGPGTRLTVL.

This chain links TRBV18 with TRBJ2-5; D might be TRBD2 (6 bases). The CDR3 loop spans 15 amino acids. The germline V gene has CDR1 KGHSH and CDR2 LQKENI. V lost 3 bases, J lost 2 bases, and 13 bases lay in between. DNA of the CDR3: TGTGCCAGCTCACCCCCCGGGGGAGTTCAAGAGACCCAGTACTTC. Protein: CASSPPGGVQETQYF.

For the CDR3, the DNA is TGTGCCAGCAGTCTGGGGCTTCGCACCGGGGAGCTGTTTTTT. It specifies CASSLGLRTGELFF. This chain uses TRBV2 with TRBJ2-2; D is perhaps TRBD1 (5 bases). V lost 5 bases and J lost 4, with 11 bases in between. From germline, CDR1 is SNHLY and CDR2 FYNNEI. This CDR3 spans 14 amino acids. Variable domain in full (rest from reference TRBV2 and TRBJ2-2): EPEVTQTPSHQVTQMGQEVILRCVPISNHLYFYWYRQILGQKVEFLVSFYNNEISEKSEIFDDQFSVERPDGSNFTLKIRSTKLEDSAMYFCASSLGLRTGELFFGEGSRLTVL.

The chain carries TRBV2 and TRBJ1-1, with D possibly TRBD1 on 6 matching bases. The CDR3 runs 14 residues. Germline values: CDR1 SNHLY, CDR2 FYNNEI. Trimming took 7 bases from V and 1 from J, leaving 13 bases between them. The CDR3 protein is CASTRQEANTEAFF. DNA for the CDR3: TGTGCCAGCACCCGACAGGAGGCGAACACTGAAGCTTTCTTT. The whole variable domain, remainder taken from reference TRBV2 and TRBJ1-1, is EPEVTQTPSHQVTQMGQEVILRCVPISNHLYFYWYRQILGQKVEFLVSFYNNEISEKSEIFDDQFSVERPDGSNFTLKIRSTKLEDSAMYFCASTRQEANTEAFFGQGTRLTVV.

V and J are TRBV7-9 and TRBJ2-3; unclear D gene. Germline V gives CDR1 SEHNR, CDR2 FQNEAQ (reference sequence). The CDR3 extends over 15 amino acids. The V end was cut by 5 bases, the J end by 5 bases, with 17 bases between. The CDR3 DNA follows: TGTGCCAGCAGCGAGACCCGAAACAGTCGAGATACGCAGTATTTT. Its protein product is CASSETRNSRDTQYF.

This clone was seen once. The limits of the CDR3 on the DNA are not certain, so only TCRdb's listed CDR3 is given. V gene TRBV6-5 combines with J gene TRBJ2-1; the table names TRBD2, a call not compared with the DNA. The germline CDR1 and CDR2 sequences are MNHEY and SVGAGI. The CDR3 is 16 amino acids long, termini counted. The CDR3 reads CASSSSTSGVYNEQFF.

The gene calls are TRBV7-2 and TRBJ2-3; 7 bases line up with TRBD1. The CDR3 has 16 residues. Looked up from germline, CDR1 is SGHTA and CDR2 is FQGNSA. V trimming: 0 bases; J trimming: 2 bases; junction bases outside the gene matches: 5. The CDR3 region has the DNA TGTGCCAGCAGCTTAGCTGGGACAGCAAACACAGATACGCAGTATTTT. Translating gives CASSLAGTANTDTQYF.

As DNA, the CDR3 is TGTGCCAGCAGCATCCTCACAGGGTCGGATACGCAGTATTTT. It is translated as CASSILTGSDTQYF. The gene calls are TRBV14 and TRBJ2-3; perhaps TRBD1 as D (6 bases). Germline V gene sequence: CDR1 SGHDN, CDR2 FVKESK. The CDR3 covers 14 residues. V was cut by 5 bases and J by 6 bases, with 15 bases left in between. Full variable domain (rest looked up from reference TRBV14 and TRBJ2-3): EAGVTQFPSHSVIEKGQTVTLRCDPISGHDNLYWYRRVMGKEIKFLLHFVKESKQDESGMPNNRFLAERTGGTYSTLKVQPAELEDSGVYFCASSILTGSDTQYFGPGTRLTVL.

The chain combines TRBV5-5 with TRBJ1-2, with 12 nucleotides matching TRBD1. With V trimmed by 0 bases and J by 6 bases, 9 bases remained unmatched. Germline V gives CDR1 SGHKS, CDR2 YYEKEE (reference sequence). The CDR3 spans 17 residues. The CDR3 DNA reads TGTGCCAGCAGCTTGGCGGTCGGGACAGGGGGCGCGGATGGCTACACCTTC. Its protein product is CASSLAVGTGGADGYTF.

This chain uses TRBV27 with TRBJ1-3; 9 positions match TRBD1. This CDR3 has 13 amino acids. V was pared by 5 bases and J by 8 bases, with 4 bases of the junction left unmatched. Germline values: CDR1 MNHEY, CDR2 SMNVEV (reference sequence). This CDR3 reads CASSPTGGYTIYF. CDR3 DNA: TGTGCCAGCAGTCCGACAGGGGGATACACCATATATTTT.

In its sample, this clone was seen once. The genes are TRBV7-8 and TRBJ1-5; D uncertain. The CDR3 length is 14 residues. Germline CDR1 reads SGHVS; CDR2 reads FQNEAQ. The V end lost 3 bases, the J end lost 4 bases, and 10 bases lay between the germline ends. Here the CDR3 reads CASSLRTRNQPQHF. Written as DNA, the CDR3 is TGTGCCAGCAGCTTGAGAACGAGGAATCAGCCCCAGCATTTT.

J is TRBJ1-5 and V is TRBV28; the D gene is possibly TRBD1 (6 bases). The CDR3 contains 15 residues. Germline V gene lookup returns CDR1 MDHEN and CDR2 SYDVKM. V was clipped by 1 base and J by 11 bases, with 18 bases between them. The CDR3 region is CASSLSGGGGQSQHF. The DNA for the CDR3 is TGTGCCAGCAGTTTATCCGGGGGAGGGGGGCAGTCCCAGCATTTT.

This clone was counted only a few times. The gene calls are TRBV11-2 and TRBJ2-5; TRBD1 agrees at 9 bases. CDR1 is SGHAT, CDR2 FQNNGV, per germline. J was trimmed by 5 bases and V by 5 bases; bases with no gene match: 6. The CDR3 consists of 14 residues. The CDR3 region is CASSNGTGFETQYF. DNA of the CDR3: TGTGCCAGCAGCAACGGGACAGGGTTCGAGACCCAGTACTTC. Together with reference TRBV11-2 and TRBJ2-5, the CDR3 gives the full variable domain: EAGVAQSPRYKIIEKRQSVAFWCNPISGHATLYWYQQILGQGPKLLIQFQNNGVVDDSQLPKDRFSAERLKGVDSTLKIQPAKLEDSAVYLCASSNGTGFETQYFGPGTRLLVL.

The chain joins TRBV15 to TRBJ1-3; D unresolved. The ends were cut back, 0 bases at V and 0 bases at J, with 6 bases in the middle. Looked up from germline, CDR1 is LNHNV and CDR2 is YYDKDF (reference sequence). This CDR3 contains 15 residues. In nucleotides, the CDR3 is TGTGCCACCAGCAGAGATGGGCTCTCTGGAAACACCATATATTTT. Its protein product is CATSRDGLSGNTIYF.

Here the CDR3 reads CASSVGPSGDETQYF. CDR3 sequence (DNA): TGTGCCAGCAGCGTAGGACCTAGCGGGGATGAGACCCAGTACTTC. This sequence joins TRBV9 and TRBJ2-5, with 9 bases that match TRBD2. Germline V gene lookup returns CDR1 SGDLS and CDR2 YYNGEE. V dropped 0 bases and J dropped 5; count of bases not matched to a gene: 5. This CDR3 has 15 residues.

The chain has TRBV7-9 and TRBJ2-5; D gene uncertain. The CDR3 is made up of 14 amino acids. V lost 2 bases to trimming and J lost 5 bases, with 12 bases between them. Germline loops: CDR1 SEHNR, CDR2 FQNEAQ (reference sequence). The CDR3 bases are TGTGCCAGCAGCTTATCGCAGGCGTTGGAGACCCAGTACTTC. The encoded protein is CASSLSQALETQYF.

The V and J genes are TRBV11-2 and TRBJ2-7; 9 bases are shared with TRBD1. Trimming removed 0 bases from V and 5 bases from J; junction bases left unmatched: 11. This CDR3 region has 17 residues. Germline lookup yields CDR1 SGHAT and CDR2 FQNNGV. Written as DNA, the CDR3 is TGTGCCAGCAGCTTAGAGGGGACAGGGTTGTTTGGAGACGAGCAGTACTTC. Its translation: CASSLEGTGLFGDEQYF.